The 27 T cell receptor beta chains below all came from one sample that was sequenced in a study of T cells in narcolepsy. TCRdb's table, derived via immunoSEQ multiplex PCR, lists solely in-frame clones and lacks some. The sample holds about 43,000 clones, approximately 88% seen once. Sequenced sample: CD45RA- memory CD4+ T cells from PBMCs. Every receptor here comes from a human donor with narcolepsy.

The chain joins TRBV18 to TRBJ2-3, with D perhaps TRBD2 (5 bases). V lost 5 bases, J lost 2 bases, and 14 bases lay in between. The CDR3 totals 15 residues. The germline V gene has CDR1 KGHSH and CDR2 LQKENI. CDR3 in amino acids: CASSGQDSLTDTQYF. DNA for the CDR3: TGTGCCAGCTCAGGGCAGGACTCCCTCACAGATACGCAGTATTTT.

The V and J genes are TRBV7-2 and TRBJ1-6; 8 bases align to TRBD1. With V trimmed by 5 bases and J by 10 bases, 4 bases remained unmatched. Germline CDR1 reads SGHTA; CDR2 reads FQGNSA. The length of the CDR3 is 13 residues. CDR3 coding DNA: TGTGCCAGCAGCCGGACAGGGCAGTCACCCCTCCACTTT. Translating it yields CASSRTGQSPLHF. The full variable domain, with the rest looked up from reference TRBV7-2 and TRBJ1-6, is GAGVSQSPSNKVTEKGKDVELRCDPISGHTALYWYRQSLGQGLEFLIYFQGNSAPDKSGLPSDRFSAERTGGSVSTLTIQRTQQEDSAVYLCASSRTGQSPLHFGNGTRLTVT.

This clone has a single count. The chain links TRBV19 to TRBJ2-1, with 7 bases that match TRBD2. After removal of 4 bases from V and 4 bases from J, the junction contained 7 bases not matched to a gene. Germline V gene data show CDR1 as LNHDA and CDR2 as SQIVND (reference sequence). The CDR3 is 15 residues long. The CDR3 loop reads CASSRASGPYNEQFF. The CDR3 nucleotides are TGTGCCAGTAGTAGGGCTAGCGGTCCTTACAATGAGCAGTTCTTC.

The chain recombines TRBV2 with TRBJ2-1, with D hard to call. Looked up from germline, CDR1 is SNHLY and CDR2 is FYNNEI. V was trimmed by 1 base and J by 6 bases, leaving 4 bases between them. The CDR3 spans 12 residues. This CDR3 is CASSEGGNEQFF. Written as DNA, the CDR3 is TGTGCCAGCAGTGAAGGTGGCAATGAGCAGTTCTTC.

The chain employs TRBV30 and TRBJ1-4; the D gene is possibly TRBD1 (5 bases). The CDR3 has 13 amino acids. The V end lost 1 base, the J end lost 11 bases, and 14 bases lay between the germline ends. From germline, CDR1 is GTSNPN and CDR2 SVGIG (reference sequence). The CDR3 DNA follows: TGTGCCTGGAGTGCTGACAGAAGTAGCAAACTGTTTTTT. Its protein product is CAWSADRSSKLFF. The complete variable domain, with remaining parts taken from reference TRBV30 and TRBJ1-4, reads SQTIHQWPATLVQPVGSPLSLECTVEGTSNPNLYWYRQAAGRGLQLLFYSVGIGQISSEVPQNLSASRPQDRQFILSSKKLLLSDSGFYLCAWSADRSSKLFFGSGTQLSVL.

This clone was recorded once. The chain combines TRBV7-9 with TRBJ2-3; TRBD1 aligns across 8 bases. The CDR3 sequence is 15 residues long. V dropped 3 bases and J dropped 3; count of bases not matched to a gene: 5. CDR1 and CDR2 (germline): SEHNR, FQNEAQ (reference sequence). CDR3 region: CASSFVGQGTDTQYF. DNA of the CDR3: TGTGCCAGCAGCTTTGTCGGACAGGGAACAGATACGCAGTATTTT.

The chain couples TRBV4-1 to TRBJ2-7; possible D gene TRBD1, 6 bases. The CDR3 has 14 residues. V was trimmed by 5 bases and J by 1 base, leaving 12 bases between them. Germline assignment: CDR1 MGHRA and CDR2 YSYEKL. This CDR3 reads CASSKNRDSYEQYF. Written as DNA, the CDR3 is TGCGCCAGCAGCAAGAACAGGGATTCCTACGAGCAGTACTTC.

V is TRBV29-1 and J is TRBJ1-1; D gene uncertain. V was clipped by 5 bases and J by 0 bases, with 7 bases between them. Germline lookup yields CDR1 SQVTM and CDR2 ANQGSEA. The CDR3 is 12 residues long. CDR3 sequence reads: CSVQDLNTEAFF. CDR3 sequence (DNA): TGCAGCGTTCAGGACCTGAACACTGAAGCTTTCTTT.

V usage is TRBV7-2 and J usage is TRBJ2-7; 12 positions agree with TRBD1. The length of the CDR3 is 17 residues. Germline CDR1 SGHTA, CDR2 FQGNSA. V was pared by 1 base and J by 3 bases, with 7 bases of the junction left unmatched. CDR3 nucleotides: TGTGCCAGCAGCTTAGGACTGGGACAGGGGGCGGACTACGAGCAGTACTTC. This encodes CASSLGLGQGADYEQYF. Complete variable domain (other parts from reference TRBV7-2 and TRBJ2-7): GAGVSQSPSNKVTEKGKDVELRCDPISGHTALYWYRQSLGQGLEFLIYFQGNSAPDKSGLPSDRFSAERTGGSVSTLTIQRTQQEDSAVYLCASSLGLGQGADYEQYFGPGTRLTVT.

This chain uses TRBV5-1 with TRBJ2-5; 9 bases line up with TRBD2. V shed 1 base, J shed 1 base, and the junction held 2 bases outside the gene matches. The CDR3 contains 15 residues. Germline-derived CDR1 and CDR2 are SGHRS and YFSETQ. CDR3 nucleotides: TGCGCCAGCAGCTTGATTAGCGGGAGCCAAGAGACCCAGTACTTC. Translation gives CASSLISGSQETQYF.

This clone occurred once. The chain recombines TRBV6-1 with TRBJ2-7, with D perhaps TRBD1 or TRBD2 (5 bases each). The germline V gene has CDR1 MNHNS and CDR2 SASEGT. The V end lost 4 bases, the J end lost 2 bases, and 15 bases lay between the germline ends. This CDR3 contains 15 residues. The CDR3 DNA reads TGTGCCAGCAGTGGAGCAGGCCAGGGAGCCTACGAGCAGTACTTC. This gives the protein CASSGAGQGAYEQYF.

This clone was observed once. The gene calls are TRBV7-9 and TRBJ2-1, with 10 bases aligning to TRBD2. V lost 6 bases, J lost 8 bases, and 10 bases stayed unmatched. The germline CDR1 and CDR2 sequences are SEHNR and FQNEAQ (reference sequence). The CDR3 sequence is 15 residues long. DNA of the CDR3: TGTGCCAGCAGTCGGTCTAGCGGGGGAGGCTATGAGCAGTTCTTC. Its protein is CASSRSSGGGYEQFF.

V is TRBV30 and J is TRBJ2-5; 7 bases align to TRBD2. V was pared by 0 bases and J by 5 bases, with 3 bases of the junction left unmatched. Germline lookup yields CDR1 GTSNPN and CDR2 SVGIG (reference sequence). The CDR3 runs to 13 residues. DNA of the CDR3: TGTGCCTGGAGTGTTGGGGGGGAGGAGACCCAGTACTTC. As protein: CAWSVGGEETQYF.

The rearrangement uses TRBV25-1 and TRBJ2-7; D gene ambiguous. The CDR3 has 10 residues. Between the trimmed V and J ends, which lost 2 bases and 6 bases, there was a span of 2 bases. The germline V gene has CDR1 MGHDK and CDR2 SYGVNS. The CDR3 region is CASSEVEQYF. The CDR3 DNA is TGTGCCAGCAGTGAAGTCGAGCAGTACTTC.

The chain is built from TRBV10-1 and TRBJ2-1, with 9 nucleotides matching TRBD2. In germline, CDR1 is WNHNN, CDR2 SYGVQD (reference sequence). The ends lost 0 bases at V and 8 bases at J; junction bases unmatched: 8. This CDR3 has 16 residues. The CDR3 nucleotides read TGCGCCAGCAGTGAGTCGTTTAGCGGGAGTCGATATGAGCAGTTCTTC. It encodes CASSESFSGSRYEQFF.

The chain joins TRBV19 to TRBJ1-1; possible D gene TRBD1, 5 bases. The germline gives CDR1 LNHDA, CDR2 SQIVND (reference sequence). This CDR3 spans 14 amino acids. V gave up 4 bases and J gave up 6 bases, with 15 bases separating them. DNA for the CDR3: TGTGCCAGTAGTACCAGGGAGTTATTCTCTGAAGCTTTCTTT. The encoded protein is CASSTRELFSEAFF.

This chain links TRBV5-1 with TRBJ2-3; D unclear. CDR3 length: 14 amino acids. Deletions cut 3 bases from V and 0 bases from J, with 8 bases between. CDR1 is SGHRS and CDR2 is YFSETQ in the germline V gene. CDR3 in amino acids: CASSSHSSTDTQYF. CDR3 DNA: TGCGCCAGCAGCTCCCACTCTAGCACAGATACGCAGTATTTT. Combining the CDR3 with reference TRBV5-1 and TRBJ2-3 gives the whole variable domain KAGVTQTPRYLIKTRGQQVTLSCSPISGHRSVSWYQQTPGQGLQFLFEYFSETQRNKGNFPGRFSGRQFSNSRSEMNVSTLELGDSALYLCASSSHSSTDTQYFGPGTRLTVL.

The chain has TRBV7-2 and TRBJ1-1; TRBD1 agrees at 7 bases. This CDR3 has 12 amino acids. Trimming took 5 bases from V and 10 from J; bases not matched to a gene: 7. Germline CDR1 and CDR2: SGHTA and FQGNSA. The CDR3 spells CASSPNRGPAFF. DNA for the CDR3: TGTGCCAGCAGCCCTAACAGGGGTCCAGCTTTCTTT.

This sequence joins TRBV6-5 and TRBJ1-2; D gene unclear. Germline CDR1 is MNHEY and CDR2 is SVGAGI. The CDR3 loop spans 14 amino acids. V was clipped by 5 bases and J by 5 bases, with 15 bases between them. CDR3 region: CASSLPQGWYGYTF. The CDR3 nucleotides read TGTGCCAGCAGTCTCCCACAAGGCTGGTATGGCTACACCTTC.

The rearrangement joins TRBV6-1 to TRBJ2-7; tentative D call: TRBD2 (6 bases). The CDR3 contains 11 residues. The germline CDR1 and CDR2 sequences are MNHNS and SASEGT. The ends were cut back, 6 bases at V and 6 bases at J, with 9 bases in the middle. DNA of the CDR3: TGTGCCAGCAGGGAGGGTGGCGAGCAGTACTTC. This codes for CASREGGEQYF.

This chain uses TRBV2 with TRBJ1-6; D is uncertain. The CDR3 has 14 amino acids. Trimming pared 6 bases from V and 9 bases from J, leaving 15 bases between. Germline CDR1 SNHLY, CDR2 FYNNEI. The CDR3 DNA sequence: TGTGCCAGCAGCCCAAGCGGTCGGGCTTCACCCCTCCACTTT. Translated, it gives CASSPSGRASPLHF.

The CDR3 here is CASSRTKGGTEAFF. The CDR3 nucleotides are TGCGCCAGCAGCCGCACGAAAGGGGGGACTGAAGCTTTCTTT. This sequence joins TRBV4-3 and TRBJ1-1; TRBD1 is a possible D gene (6 bases). The germline V and J ends were trimmed by 4 bases and 5 bases, with 14 bases remaining between them. The CDR3 spans 14 residues. The V gene's germline CDR1 is LGHNA and CDR2 YSLEER.

This chain joins TRBV21-1 and TRBJ1-2. TRBV21-1 is reported as a pseudogene. The CDR3 is made up of 14 amino acids. The CDR3 here is CASSKDPLYYGYTF. The CDR3 DNA reads TGTGCCAGCAGCAAAGATCCGCTCTACTATGGCTACACCTTC.

The chain employs TRBV18 and TRBJ2-1; maybe TRBD1 (5 bases). The V end lost 0 bases, the J end lost 1 base, and 7 bases lay between the germline ends. The CDR3 has 15 residues. Looked up from germline, CDR1 is KGHSH and CDR2 is LQKENI. The CDR3 DNA reads as TGTGCCAGCTCACCACCCCAGGGTTCCTACAATGAGCAGTTCTTC. Translation gives CASSPPQGSYNEQFF.

The V gene is TRBV2, the J gene TRBJ2-3, with D possibly matching TRBD2 (5 bases). There are 15 residues in the CDR3. V gave up 3 bases and J gave up 0 bases, with 10 bases separating them. Germline V CDR1 and CDR2: SNHLY, FYNNEI. The CDR3, as DNA: TGTGCCAGCAGTGACAGGCGGACTAGCACAGATACGCAGTATTTT. This sequence encodes CASSDRRTSTDTQYF. Variable domain in full (rest from reference TRBV2 and TRBJ2-3): EPEVTQTPSHQVTQMGQEVILRCVPISNHLYFYWYRQILGQKVEFLVSFYNNEISEKSEIFDDQFSVERPDGSNFTLKIRSTKLEDSAMYFCASSDRRTSTDTQYFGPGTRLTVL.

This rearrangement joins TRBV7-2 to TRBJ2-5, with D perhaps matching TRBD1 (6 bases). The CDR3 contains 15 residues. V was shortened by 5 bases and J by 5 bases, with 18 bases between the two germline ends. The germline CDR1 and CDR2 sequences are SGHTA and FQGNSA. This CDR3 is CASSIGVGGEETQYF. The CDR3 DNA reads TGTGCCAGCAGCATCGGGGTAGGGGGTGAGGAGACCCAGTACTTC.

The sample holds one count of this clone. The chain links TRBV11-3 to TRBJ2-7, with D perhaps TRBD1 (6 bases). This CDR3 has 13 amino acids. Germline CDR1 SGHNT, CDR2 YENEEA. With 8 bases removed from V and 6 bases from J, the gap between germline ends came to 17 bases. The CDR3 region has the DNA TGTGCCAGCGGCCCCCGTTCCAGGGGCGAGCAGTACTTC. Protein sequence: CASGPRSRGEQYF.